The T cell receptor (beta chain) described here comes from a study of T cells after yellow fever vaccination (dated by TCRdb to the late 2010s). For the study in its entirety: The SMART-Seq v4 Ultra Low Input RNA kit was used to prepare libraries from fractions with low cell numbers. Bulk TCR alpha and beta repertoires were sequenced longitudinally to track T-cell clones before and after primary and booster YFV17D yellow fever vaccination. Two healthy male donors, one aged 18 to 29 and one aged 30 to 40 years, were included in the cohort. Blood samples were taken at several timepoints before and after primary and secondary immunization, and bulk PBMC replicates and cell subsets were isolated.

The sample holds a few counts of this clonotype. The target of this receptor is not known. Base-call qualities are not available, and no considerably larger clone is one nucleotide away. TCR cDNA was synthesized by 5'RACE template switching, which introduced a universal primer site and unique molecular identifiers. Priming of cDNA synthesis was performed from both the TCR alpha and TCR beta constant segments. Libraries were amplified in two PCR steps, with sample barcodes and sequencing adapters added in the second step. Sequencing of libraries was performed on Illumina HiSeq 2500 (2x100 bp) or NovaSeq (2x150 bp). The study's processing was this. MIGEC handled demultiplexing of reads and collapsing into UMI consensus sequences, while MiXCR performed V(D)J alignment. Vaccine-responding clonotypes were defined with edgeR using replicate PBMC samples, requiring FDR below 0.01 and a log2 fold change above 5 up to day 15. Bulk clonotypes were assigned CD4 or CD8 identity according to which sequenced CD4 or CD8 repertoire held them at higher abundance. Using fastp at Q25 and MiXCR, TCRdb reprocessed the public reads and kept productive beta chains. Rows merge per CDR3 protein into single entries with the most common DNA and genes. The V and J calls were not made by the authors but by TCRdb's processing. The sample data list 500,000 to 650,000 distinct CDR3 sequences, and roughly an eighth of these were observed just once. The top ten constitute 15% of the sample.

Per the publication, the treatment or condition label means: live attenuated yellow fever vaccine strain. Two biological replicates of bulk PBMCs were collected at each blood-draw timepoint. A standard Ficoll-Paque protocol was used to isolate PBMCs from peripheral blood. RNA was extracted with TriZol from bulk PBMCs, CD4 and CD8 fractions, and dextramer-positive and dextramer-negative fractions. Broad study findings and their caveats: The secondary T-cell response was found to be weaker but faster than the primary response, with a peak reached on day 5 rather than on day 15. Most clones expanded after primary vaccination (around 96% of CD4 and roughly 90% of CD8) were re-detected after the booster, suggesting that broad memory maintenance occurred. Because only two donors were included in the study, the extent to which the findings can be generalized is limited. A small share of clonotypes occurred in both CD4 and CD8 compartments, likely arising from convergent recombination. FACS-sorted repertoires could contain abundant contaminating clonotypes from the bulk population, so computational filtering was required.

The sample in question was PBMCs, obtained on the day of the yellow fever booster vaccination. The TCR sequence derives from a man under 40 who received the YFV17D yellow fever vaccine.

The DNA sequence is TGCAGCGTTCAGCCGGGACAGGGCCACAATGAGCAGTTCTTC. This yields the protein CSVQPGQGHNEQFF. The rearrangement joined TRBV29-1 to TRBJ2-1; 9 of the junction bases match TRBD1. The CDR3 covers 14 residues, taking in both the cysteine and the phenylalanine. The retained sequence is limited to the CDR3, 42 bases, with the frame set at the first base. Reading the germline V gene gives CDR1 SQVTM and CDR2 ANQGSEA. Trimming removed 5 bases from V and 5 bases from J; the gene matches leave 7 bases unexplained.